The sequence of this TCR beta chain was determined in a study of blood T cell repertoires in COVID-19 (dated by TCRdb to between 2020 and 2021). Turning to the overall study: Samples covering the acute and convalescent phases of COVID-19 were provided by collaborators in the United States, Italy and Spain. The material from the prospective study consisted of cDNA or gDNA derived from T cells, B-cell-depleted T cells, or PBMCs. Deeply sampled blood TCRbeta repertoires from subjects exposed to, actively infected with, or recovered from COVID-19 were included in the dataset. The repertoires were released in a freely available public database meant as a resource for research on the immune response to SARS-CoV-2. The samples were drawn from the first 160 participants of the ongoing ImmuneRACE study and from 1,200 or so subjects provided by 6 global collaborators. Sample metadata almost always included a de-identified subject ID, COVID-19 status, age in years and sex. Where HLA class I and class II types were available, the types were taken from metadata supplied by the sample provider, not from assay-based typing.

Study-wide findings and limitations: How much clinical and demographic metadata was included differed by source and by participant, and the metadata was provided uncurated.

On this clone: Its antigen remains undetermined. It has no much larger one-base neighbor in the sample; base qualities were not kept.

TCRbeta CDR3 regions were amplified from genomic DNA using the immunoSEQ Assay, a bias-controlled multiplex PCR. The published analysis was carried out like this. The number of nucleated cells in each sample was estimated from the amplification of reference gene primers within the assay. To quantify the absolute abundance of each unique TCRbeta CDR3 rearrangement, sequence reads were collapsed and filtered. For each sample, productive Simpson clonality was calculated by taking the square root of Simpson's diversity index across productive rearrangements. TCRdb provides this immuneACCESS table in a form limited to in-frame rearrangements. Some clones are lacking; in checked studies, under half of them reflect an unresolved V gene, and why the rest are absent is not known. The V and J calls and clone size are taken from that table; D and trimming were inferred from the DNA. The sample records 90,000 or so clones, approximately 87% of which are singletons. Of the sample, 11% falls within the top ten clones.

Trimming leaves V shorter by 4 bases and J shorter by 3 bases, with the junction holding 7 bases beyond the gene matches. Including the terminal cysteine and phenylalanine, the CDR3 comprises 15 residues. The only DNA kept is the CDR3, 45 bases in frame from the first base. Taken from the germline V gene, the CDR1 and CDR2 loops are SGDLS and YYNGEE. Collaborating institutions collected whole blood in K2EDTA tubes following their own protocols. For TCRbeta analysis, collaborators shipped samples as frozen whole blood, isolated PBMCs, or DNA extracted from either of those sample types. The sample was peripheral blood. This TCR came from a human donor in a cohort sampled during active COVID-19. Recombination joined TRBV9 with TRBJ2-1; TRBD2 agrees with 7 junctional bases. The CDR3 region: CASSPSSGNYNEQFF. The nucleotide sequence is given as TGTGCCAGCAGCCCATCTAGCGGAAACTACAATGAGCAGTTCTTC. The reference TRBV9 and TRBJ2-1 proteins fill in what lies around the CDR3, so the full variable domain reads DSGVTQTPKHLITATGQRVTLRCSPRSGDLSVYWYQQSLDQGLQFLIQYYNGEERAKGNILERFSAQQFPDLHSELNLSSLELGDSALYFCASSPSSGNYNEQFFGPGTRLTVL.